The 4 T cell receptor beta chains below come from one sample, sequenced in a study of post-analysis software for immune sequencing data. Whole-study results and caveats: Patients used about five TRBV segments, including TRBV5-6, TRBV5-1 and TRBV20-1, more often than controls.

Built from TCR beta cDNA, the libraries had unique molecular identifiers in them. One entry per CDR3 protein results from TCRdb running MiXCR on the PCR reads. The sample comprises roughly 540,000 distinct CDR3 sequences, 30% to 40% of which are singletons, and about 6% rests with the top ten. These TCRs are of unknown antigen specificity. Material: blood. The receptors stem from a girl under 18 with multiple sclerosis.

Only a few counts were recorded for this clonotype. The chain carries TRBV3-1 and TRBJ2-5; D possibly corresponds to TRBD2 (7 bases). The CDR3 is 15 residues long. Trimming left V 6 bases short and J 11 bases short, with 25 bases between. Germline V CDR1 and CDR2: LGHDT, YNNKEL (reference sequence). CDR3 bases: TGTGCCAGCAGACTGGGGAGGGGGAATTTAGGGGAGCAGTACTTC. It yields the protein CASRLGRGNLGEQYF.

J is TRBJ2-1 and V is TRBV20-1; TRBD2 matches at 8 bases. This CDR3 is built from 14 residues. Per germline, CDR1 DFQATT and CDR2 SNEGSKA (reference sequence). V was pared by 0 bases and J by 2 bases, with 0 bases of the junction left unmatched. DNA for the CDR3: TGCAGTGCTAGAGAACTAGCGGCCTACAATGAGCAGTTCTTC. It specifies CSARELAAYNEQFF.

This chain links TRBV10-3 with TRBJ2-7; D may be TRBD1 (6 bases). Germline V lookup: CDR1 ENHRY, CDR2 SYGVKD. The CDR3 covers 12 residues. Trimming cost V 5 bases and J 4 bases, with 9 bases left between them. The CDR3 DNA sequence: TGTGCCATCAGTCCGACAGGTTACGAGCAGTACTTC. It is translated as CAISPTGYEQYF.

The rearrangement uses TRBV20-1 and TRBJ1-2, with D perhaps matching TRBD1 (6 bases). Germline-derived CDR1 and CDR2 are DFQATT and SNEGSKA (reference sequence). The CDR3 is 17 amino acids. Trimming removed 0 bases from V and 4 bases from J, with 21 bases in between. The CDR3 sequence: CSARDTQGGLYSYGYTF. The CDR3 DNA follows: TGCAGTGCTAGAGATACACAGGGTGGATTGTATAGCTATGGCTACACCTTC.